This T cell receptor beta chain is drawn from a study of shared clonotypes between healthy human individuals. Study results and caveats: The genetic and exposure-history diversity represented was limited by few donors. Clonotype sharing across a few donors was observed for around 5.1% of naive CD4 clonotypes.

Germline loops: CDR1 ENHRY, CDR2 SYGVKD. CDR3 length: 18 residues. V lost 0 bases and J lost 6, with 18 bases in between. Using immunoSEQ multiplex PCR, the repertoire was profiled, and TCRdb retains in-frame clones only, with some absent. This sample has millions of clones, with 85% to 95% found just once. A remark on this clone: Its cognate antigen is unknown.

Naive CD8 isolation took CD45RO-negative cells positively selected for CCR7 and excluded terminally differentiated effector memory CD45RA+ cells. The origin of this receptor is a man between 18 and 29 years old in good health. The chain recombines TRBV10-3 with TRBJ1-6; D is unresolved. Sequencing used naive CD8+ T cells sorted from blood. CDR3 bases: TGTGCCATCAGTGAGTCTTGGTCCCGAGGTTTAGGTAATTCACCCCTCCACTTT. Protein product: CAISESWSRGLGNSPLHF.